This T cell receptor beta chain was recovered during a study of T cells after somatic rescue of genetic block. Profiling relied on immunoSEQ multiplex PCR, and the TCRdb table lists in-frame clones only, not all of them. This table has tens of thousands of clones, about 90% appearing once. The CDR3 extends over 15 amino acids. Germline V gene sequence: CDR1 SGHDN, CDR2 FVKESK. With 5 bases removed from V and 1 base from J, the gap between germline ends came to 12 bases. The rearrangement joins TRBV14 to TRBJ2-1, with a possible D match to TRBD2 (5 bases). This receptor was obtained from a woman under 30. The sequenced sample consisted of peripheral blood mononuclear cells (PBMCs). CDR3 coding DNA: TGTGCCAGCAGCAAGTTCCTAGCTTCCTACAATGAGCAGTTCTTC. Translation: CASSKFLASYNEQFF.